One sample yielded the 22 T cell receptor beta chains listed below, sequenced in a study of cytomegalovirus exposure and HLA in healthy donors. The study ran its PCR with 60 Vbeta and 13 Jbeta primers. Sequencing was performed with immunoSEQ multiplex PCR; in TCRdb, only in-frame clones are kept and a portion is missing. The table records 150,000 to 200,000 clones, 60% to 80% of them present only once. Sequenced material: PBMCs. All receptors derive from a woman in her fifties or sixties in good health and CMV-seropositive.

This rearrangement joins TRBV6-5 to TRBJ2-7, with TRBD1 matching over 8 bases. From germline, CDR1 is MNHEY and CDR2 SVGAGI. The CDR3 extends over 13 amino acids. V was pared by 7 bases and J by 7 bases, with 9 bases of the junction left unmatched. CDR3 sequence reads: CASKSDRVGEQYF. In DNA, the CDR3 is TGTGCCAGCAAATCGGACAGGGTCGGTGAGCAGTACTTC.

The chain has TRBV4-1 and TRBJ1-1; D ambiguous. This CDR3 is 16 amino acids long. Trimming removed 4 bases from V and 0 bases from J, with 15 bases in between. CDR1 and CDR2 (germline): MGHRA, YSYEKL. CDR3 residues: CASSPSRAAMNTEAFF. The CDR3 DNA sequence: TGCGCCAGCAGCCCGTCGAGGGCGGCTATGAACACTGAAGCTTTCTTT.

CDR3 coding DNA: TGTGCCAGCAGTCGAACAGGGGGCGAGGAGACCCAGTACTTC. As protein: CASSRTGGEETQYF. V usage is TRBV4-2 and J usage is TRBJ2-5; 9 bases align to TRBD1. The CDR3 is 14 residues long. With V trimmed by 6 bases and J by 5 bases, 7 bases remained unmatched. Per germline, CDR1 LGHNA and CDR2 YNFKEQ.

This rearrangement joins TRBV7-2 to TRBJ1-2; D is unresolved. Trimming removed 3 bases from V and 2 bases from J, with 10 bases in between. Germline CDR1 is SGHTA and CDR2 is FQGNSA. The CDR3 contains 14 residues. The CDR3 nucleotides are TGTGCCAGCAGCTTTGGCCGAAGAAACTATGGCTACACCTTC. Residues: CASSFGRRNYGYTF.

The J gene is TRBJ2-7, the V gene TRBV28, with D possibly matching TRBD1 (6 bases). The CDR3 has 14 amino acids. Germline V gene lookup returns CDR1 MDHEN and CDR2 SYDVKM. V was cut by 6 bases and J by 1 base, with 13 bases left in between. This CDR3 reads CASSRTGLSYEQYF. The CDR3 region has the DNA TGTGCCAGCAGCCGTACAGGGCTATCCTACGAGCAGTACTTC.

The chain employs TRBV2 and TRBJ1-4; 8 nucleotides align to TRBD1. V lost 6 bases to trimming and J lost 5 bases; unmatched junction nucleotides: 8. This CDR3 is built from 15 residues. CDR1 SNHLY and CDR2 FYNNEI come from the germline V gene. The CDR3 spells CASSLIRQGNEKLFF. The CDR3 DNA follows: TGTGCCAGCAGCCTTATTCGACAGGGGAATGAAAAACTGTTTTTT.

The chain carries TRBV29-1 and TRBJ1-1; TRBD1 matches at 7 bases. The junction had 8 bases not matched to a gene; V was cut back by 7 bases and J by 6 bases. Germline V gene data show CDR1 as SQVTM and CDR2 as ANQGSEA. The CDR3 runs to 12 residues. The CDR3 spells CSAPDQGAEAFF. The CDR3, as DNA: TGCAGCGCCCCCGACCAGGGGGCTGAAGCTTTCTTT. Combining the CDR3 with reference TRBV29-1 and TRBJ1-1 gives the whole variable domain SAVISQKPSRDICQRGTSLTIQCQVDSQVTMMFWYRQQPGQSLTLIATANQGSEATYESGFVIDKFPISRPNLTFSTLTVSNMSPEDSSIYLCSAPDQGAEAFFGQGTRLTVV.

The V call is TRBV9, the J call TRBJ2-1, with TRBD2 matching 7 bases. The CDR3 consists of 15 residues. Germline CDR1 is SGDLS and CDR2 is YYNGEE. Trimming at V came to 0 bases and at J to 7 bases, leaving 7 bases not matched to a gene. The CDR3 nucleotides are TGTGCCAGCAGCGTAGCCGGGGAGGGCCTAAATGAGCAGTTCTTC. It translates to CASSVAGEGLNEQFF.

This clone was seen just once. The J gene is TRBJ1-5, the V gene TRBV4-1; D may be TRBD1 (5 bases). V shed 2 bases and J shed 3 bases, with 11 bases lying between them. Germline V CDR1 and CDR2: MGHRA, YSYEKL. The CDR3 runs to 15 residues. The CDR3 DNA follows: TGCGCCAGCAGCCAACCAGGGAGGGTCAATCAGCCCCAGCATTTT. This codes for CASSQPGRVNQPQHF.

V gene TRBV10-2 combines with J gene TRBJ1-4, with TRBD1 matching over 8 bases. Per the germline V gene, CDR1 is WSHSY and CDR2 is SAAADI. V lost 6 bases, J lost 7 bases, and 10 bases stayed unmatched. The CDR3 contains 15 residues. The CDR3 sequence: CASRPGDRGAEKLFF. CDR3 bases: TGCGCCAGCAGGCCGGGAGACAGGGGAGCTGAAAAACTGTTTTTT.

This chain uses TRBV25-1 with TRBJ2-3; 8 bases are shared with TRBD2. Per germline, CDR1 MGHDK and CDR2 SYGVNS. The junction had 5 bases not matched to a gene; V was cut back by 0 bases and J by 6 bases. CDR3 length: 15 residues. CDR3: CASSEYRLASDTQYF. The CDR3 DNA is TGTGCCAGCAGTGAATATCGACTAGCGTCTGATACGCAGTATTTT. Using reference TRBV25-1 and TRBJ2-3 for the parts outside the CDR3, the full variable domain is EADIYQTPRYLVIGTGKKITLECSQTMGHDKMYWYQQDPGMELHLIHYSYGVNSTEKGDLSSESTVSRIRTEHFPLTLESARPSHTSQYLCASSEYRLASDTQYFGPGTRLTVL.

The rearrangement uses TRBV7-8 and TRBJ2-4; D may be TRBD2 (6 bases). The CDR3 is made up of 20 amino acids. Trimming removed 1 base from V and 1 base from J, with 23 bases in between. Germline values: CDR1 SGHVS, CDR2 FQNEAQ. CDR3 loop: CASSLGSGGDLSEAKNIQYF. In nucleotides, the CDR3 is TGTGCCAGCAGCTTAGGTTCTGGAGGGGACCTCTCAGAGGCCAAAAACATTCAGTACTTC.

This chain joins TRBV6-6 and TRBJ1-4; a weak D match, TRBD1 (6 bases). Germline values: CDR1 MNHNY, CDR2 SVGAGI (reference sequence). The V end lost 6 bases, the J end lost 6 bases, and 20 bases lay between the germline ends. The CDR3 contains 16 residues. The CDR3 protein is CASRKRVGGQDEKLFF. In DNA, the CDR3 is TGTGCCAGCAGAAAGCGGGTGGGGGGGCAGGATGAAAAACTGTTTTTT.

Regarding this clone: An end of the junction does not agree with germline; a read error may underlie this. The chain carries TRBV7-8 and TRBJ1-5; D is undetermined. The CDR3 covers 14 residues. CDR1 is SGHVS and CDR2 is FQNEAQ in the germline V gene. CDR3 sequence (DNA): TGTGCCAGCAGCTTAACGTCGGGGAATCAGTCCCAGCATTTT. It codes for CASSLTSGNQSQHF.

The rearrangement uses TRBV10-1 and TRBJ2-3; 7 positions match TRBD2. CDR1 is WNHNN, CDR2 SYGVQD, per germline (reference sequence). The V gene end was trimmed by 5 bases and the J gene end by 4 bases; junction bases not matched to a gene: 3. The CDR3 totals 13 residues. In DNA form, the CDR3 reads TGCGCCAGCAGTACAGCGGGGCCAGATACGCAGTATTTT. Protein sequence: CASSTAGPDTQYF.

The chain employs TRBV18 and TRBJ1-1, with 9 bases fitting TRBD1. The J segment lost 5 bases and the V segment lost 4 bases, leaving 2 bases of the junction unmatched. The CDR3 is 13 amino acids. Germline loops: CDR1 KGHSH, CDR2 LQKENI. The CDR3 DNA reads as TGTGCCAGCTCACGCGGGACAGGGACTGAAGCTTTCTTT. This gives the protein CASSRGTGTEAFF.

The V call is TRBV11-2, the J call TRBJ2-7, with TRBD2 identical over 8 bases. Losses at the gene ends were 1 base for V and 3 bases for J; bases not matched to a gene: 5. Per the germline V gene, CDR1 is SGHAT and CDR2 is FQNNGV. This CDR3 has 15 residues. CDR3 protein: CASSLGRTSSYEQYF. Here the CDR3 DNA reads TGTGCCAGCAGCTTAGGGAGGACTAGCAGCTACGAGCAGTACTTC.

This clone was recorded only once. CDR3 nucleotide sequence: TGCGCCAGCAGCCACCTAGACAGGGGCTCCTACGAGCAGTACTTC. It is translated as CASSHLDRGSYEQYF. This rearrangement joins TRBV4-3 to TRBJ2-7, with TRBD1 identical over 8 bases. Germline trimming cut 3 bases from V and 0 bases from J; bases unmatched to any gene: 4. CDR3 size: 15 residues. Germline V gene sequence: CDR1 LGHNA, CDR2 YSLEER.

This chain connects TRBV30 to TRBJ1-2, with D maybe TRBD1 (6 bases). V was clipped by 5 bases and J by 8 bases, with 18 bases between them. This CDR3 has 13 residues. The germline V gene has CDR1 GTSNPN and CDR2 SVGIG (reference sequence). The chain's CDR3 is CAWQKEQGLGYTF. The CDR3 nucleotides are TGTGCCTGGCAAAAGGAACAGGGTCTCGGCTACACCTTC.

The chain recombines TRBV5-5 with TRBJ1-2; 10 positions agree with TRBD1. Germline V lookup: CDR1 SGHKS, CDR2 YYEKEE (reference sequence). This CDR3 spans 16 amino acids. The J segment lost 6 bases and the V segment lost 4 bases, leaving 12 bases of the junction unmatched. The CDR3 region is CASSAGDRGLLDGYTF. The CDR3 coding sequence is TGTGCCAGCAGCGCCGGAGACAGGGGGCTTCTGGATGGCTACACCTTC.

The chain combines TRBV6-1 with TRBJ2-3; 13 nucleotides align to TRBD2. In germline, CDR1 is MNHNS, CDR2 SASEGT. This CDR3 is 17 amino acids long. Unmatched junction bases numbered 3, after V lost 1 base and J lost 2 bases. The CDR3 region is CASSEVGTSGVTDTQYF. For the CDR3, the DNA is TGTGCCAGCAGTGAAGTTGGGACTAGCGGGGTCACAGATACGCAGTATTTT.

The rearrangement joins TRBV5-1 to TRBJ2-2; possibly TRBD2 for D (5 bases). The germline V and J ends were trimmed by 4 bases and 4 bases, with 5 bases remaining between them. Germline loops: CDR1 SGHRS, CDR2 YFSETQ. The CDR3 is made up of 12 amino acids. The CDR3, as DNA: TGCGCCAGCAGCGCGGGCACCGGGGAGCTGTTTTTT. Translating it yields CASSAGTGELFF.